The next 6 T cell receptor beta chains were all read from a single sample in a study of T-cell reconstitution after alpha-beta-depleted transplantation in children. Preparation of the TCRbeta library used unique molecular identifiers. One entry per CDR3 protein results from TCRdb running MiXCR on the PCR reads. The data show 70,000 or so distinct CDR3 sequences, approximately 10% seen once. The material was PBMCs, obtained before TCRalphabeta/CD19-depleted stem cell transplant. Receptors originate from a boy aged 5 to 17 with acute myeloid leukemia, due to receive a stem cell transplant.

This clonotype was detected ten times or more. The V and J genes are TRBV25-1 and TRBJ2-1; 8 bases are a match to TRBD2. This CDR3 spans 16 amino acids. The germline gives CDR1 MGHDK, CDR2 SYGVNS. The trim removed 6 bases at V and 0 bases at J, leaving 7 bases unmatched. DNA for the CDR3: TGTGCCAGCAGCCCAACCAGCGGGAGCTCCTACAATGAGCAGTTCTTC. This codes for CASSPTSGSSYNEQFF.

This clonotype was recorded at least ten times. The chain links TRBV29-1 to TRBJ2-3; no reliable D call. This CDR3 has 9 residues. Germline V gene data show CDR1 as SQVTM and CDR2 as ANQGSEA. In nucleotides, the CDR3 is TGCACCGTGGACGATACGCAGTATTTT. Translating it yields CTVDDTQYF.

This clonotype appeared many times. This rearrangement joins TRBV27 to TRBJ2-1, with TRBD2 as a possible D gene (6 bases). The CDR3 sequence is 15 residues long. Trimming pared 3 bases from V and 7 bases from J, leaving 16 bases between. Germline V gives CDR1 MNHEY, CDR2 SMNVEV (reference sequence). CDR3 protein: CASSFSREVGNEQFF. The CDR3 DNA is TGTGCCAGCAGTTTCTCCAGGGAGGTTGGAAATGAGCAGTTCTTC.

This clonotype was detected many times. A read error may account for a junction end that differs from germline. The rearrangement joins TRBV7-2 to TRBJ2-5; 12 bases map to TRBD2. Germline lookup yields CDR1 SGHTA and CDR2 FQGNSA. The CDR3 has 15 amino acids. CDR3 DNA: TGTGCCAGCAGTCCACTAGCGGGAGGCCAAGGGACCCAGTACTTC. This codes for CASSPLAGGQGTQYF.

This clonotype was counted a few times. The CDR3 is CASTVQTGGELFF. Here the CDR3 DNA reads TGTGCCAGCACCGTACAAACGGGGGGGGAGCTGTTTTTT. The chain uses TRBV7-6 and TRBJ2-2; D perhaps matches TRBD2 (5 bases). This CDR3 comprises 13 residues. Trimming pared 7 bases from V and 8 bases from J, leaving 14 bases between. Germline assignment: CDR1 SGHVS and CDR2 FNYEAQ.

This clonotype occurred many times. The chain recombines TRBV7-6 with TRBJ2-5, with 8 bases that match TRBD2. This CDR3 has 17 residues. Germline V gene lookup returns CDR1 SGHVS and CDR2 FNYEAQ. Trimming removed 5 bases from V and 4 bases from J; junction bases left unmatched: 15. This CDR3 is CASSLGTGGGFGETQYF. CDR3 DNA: TGTGCCAGCAGCCTTGGAACCGGGGGGGGATTTGGAGAGACCCAGTACTTC.